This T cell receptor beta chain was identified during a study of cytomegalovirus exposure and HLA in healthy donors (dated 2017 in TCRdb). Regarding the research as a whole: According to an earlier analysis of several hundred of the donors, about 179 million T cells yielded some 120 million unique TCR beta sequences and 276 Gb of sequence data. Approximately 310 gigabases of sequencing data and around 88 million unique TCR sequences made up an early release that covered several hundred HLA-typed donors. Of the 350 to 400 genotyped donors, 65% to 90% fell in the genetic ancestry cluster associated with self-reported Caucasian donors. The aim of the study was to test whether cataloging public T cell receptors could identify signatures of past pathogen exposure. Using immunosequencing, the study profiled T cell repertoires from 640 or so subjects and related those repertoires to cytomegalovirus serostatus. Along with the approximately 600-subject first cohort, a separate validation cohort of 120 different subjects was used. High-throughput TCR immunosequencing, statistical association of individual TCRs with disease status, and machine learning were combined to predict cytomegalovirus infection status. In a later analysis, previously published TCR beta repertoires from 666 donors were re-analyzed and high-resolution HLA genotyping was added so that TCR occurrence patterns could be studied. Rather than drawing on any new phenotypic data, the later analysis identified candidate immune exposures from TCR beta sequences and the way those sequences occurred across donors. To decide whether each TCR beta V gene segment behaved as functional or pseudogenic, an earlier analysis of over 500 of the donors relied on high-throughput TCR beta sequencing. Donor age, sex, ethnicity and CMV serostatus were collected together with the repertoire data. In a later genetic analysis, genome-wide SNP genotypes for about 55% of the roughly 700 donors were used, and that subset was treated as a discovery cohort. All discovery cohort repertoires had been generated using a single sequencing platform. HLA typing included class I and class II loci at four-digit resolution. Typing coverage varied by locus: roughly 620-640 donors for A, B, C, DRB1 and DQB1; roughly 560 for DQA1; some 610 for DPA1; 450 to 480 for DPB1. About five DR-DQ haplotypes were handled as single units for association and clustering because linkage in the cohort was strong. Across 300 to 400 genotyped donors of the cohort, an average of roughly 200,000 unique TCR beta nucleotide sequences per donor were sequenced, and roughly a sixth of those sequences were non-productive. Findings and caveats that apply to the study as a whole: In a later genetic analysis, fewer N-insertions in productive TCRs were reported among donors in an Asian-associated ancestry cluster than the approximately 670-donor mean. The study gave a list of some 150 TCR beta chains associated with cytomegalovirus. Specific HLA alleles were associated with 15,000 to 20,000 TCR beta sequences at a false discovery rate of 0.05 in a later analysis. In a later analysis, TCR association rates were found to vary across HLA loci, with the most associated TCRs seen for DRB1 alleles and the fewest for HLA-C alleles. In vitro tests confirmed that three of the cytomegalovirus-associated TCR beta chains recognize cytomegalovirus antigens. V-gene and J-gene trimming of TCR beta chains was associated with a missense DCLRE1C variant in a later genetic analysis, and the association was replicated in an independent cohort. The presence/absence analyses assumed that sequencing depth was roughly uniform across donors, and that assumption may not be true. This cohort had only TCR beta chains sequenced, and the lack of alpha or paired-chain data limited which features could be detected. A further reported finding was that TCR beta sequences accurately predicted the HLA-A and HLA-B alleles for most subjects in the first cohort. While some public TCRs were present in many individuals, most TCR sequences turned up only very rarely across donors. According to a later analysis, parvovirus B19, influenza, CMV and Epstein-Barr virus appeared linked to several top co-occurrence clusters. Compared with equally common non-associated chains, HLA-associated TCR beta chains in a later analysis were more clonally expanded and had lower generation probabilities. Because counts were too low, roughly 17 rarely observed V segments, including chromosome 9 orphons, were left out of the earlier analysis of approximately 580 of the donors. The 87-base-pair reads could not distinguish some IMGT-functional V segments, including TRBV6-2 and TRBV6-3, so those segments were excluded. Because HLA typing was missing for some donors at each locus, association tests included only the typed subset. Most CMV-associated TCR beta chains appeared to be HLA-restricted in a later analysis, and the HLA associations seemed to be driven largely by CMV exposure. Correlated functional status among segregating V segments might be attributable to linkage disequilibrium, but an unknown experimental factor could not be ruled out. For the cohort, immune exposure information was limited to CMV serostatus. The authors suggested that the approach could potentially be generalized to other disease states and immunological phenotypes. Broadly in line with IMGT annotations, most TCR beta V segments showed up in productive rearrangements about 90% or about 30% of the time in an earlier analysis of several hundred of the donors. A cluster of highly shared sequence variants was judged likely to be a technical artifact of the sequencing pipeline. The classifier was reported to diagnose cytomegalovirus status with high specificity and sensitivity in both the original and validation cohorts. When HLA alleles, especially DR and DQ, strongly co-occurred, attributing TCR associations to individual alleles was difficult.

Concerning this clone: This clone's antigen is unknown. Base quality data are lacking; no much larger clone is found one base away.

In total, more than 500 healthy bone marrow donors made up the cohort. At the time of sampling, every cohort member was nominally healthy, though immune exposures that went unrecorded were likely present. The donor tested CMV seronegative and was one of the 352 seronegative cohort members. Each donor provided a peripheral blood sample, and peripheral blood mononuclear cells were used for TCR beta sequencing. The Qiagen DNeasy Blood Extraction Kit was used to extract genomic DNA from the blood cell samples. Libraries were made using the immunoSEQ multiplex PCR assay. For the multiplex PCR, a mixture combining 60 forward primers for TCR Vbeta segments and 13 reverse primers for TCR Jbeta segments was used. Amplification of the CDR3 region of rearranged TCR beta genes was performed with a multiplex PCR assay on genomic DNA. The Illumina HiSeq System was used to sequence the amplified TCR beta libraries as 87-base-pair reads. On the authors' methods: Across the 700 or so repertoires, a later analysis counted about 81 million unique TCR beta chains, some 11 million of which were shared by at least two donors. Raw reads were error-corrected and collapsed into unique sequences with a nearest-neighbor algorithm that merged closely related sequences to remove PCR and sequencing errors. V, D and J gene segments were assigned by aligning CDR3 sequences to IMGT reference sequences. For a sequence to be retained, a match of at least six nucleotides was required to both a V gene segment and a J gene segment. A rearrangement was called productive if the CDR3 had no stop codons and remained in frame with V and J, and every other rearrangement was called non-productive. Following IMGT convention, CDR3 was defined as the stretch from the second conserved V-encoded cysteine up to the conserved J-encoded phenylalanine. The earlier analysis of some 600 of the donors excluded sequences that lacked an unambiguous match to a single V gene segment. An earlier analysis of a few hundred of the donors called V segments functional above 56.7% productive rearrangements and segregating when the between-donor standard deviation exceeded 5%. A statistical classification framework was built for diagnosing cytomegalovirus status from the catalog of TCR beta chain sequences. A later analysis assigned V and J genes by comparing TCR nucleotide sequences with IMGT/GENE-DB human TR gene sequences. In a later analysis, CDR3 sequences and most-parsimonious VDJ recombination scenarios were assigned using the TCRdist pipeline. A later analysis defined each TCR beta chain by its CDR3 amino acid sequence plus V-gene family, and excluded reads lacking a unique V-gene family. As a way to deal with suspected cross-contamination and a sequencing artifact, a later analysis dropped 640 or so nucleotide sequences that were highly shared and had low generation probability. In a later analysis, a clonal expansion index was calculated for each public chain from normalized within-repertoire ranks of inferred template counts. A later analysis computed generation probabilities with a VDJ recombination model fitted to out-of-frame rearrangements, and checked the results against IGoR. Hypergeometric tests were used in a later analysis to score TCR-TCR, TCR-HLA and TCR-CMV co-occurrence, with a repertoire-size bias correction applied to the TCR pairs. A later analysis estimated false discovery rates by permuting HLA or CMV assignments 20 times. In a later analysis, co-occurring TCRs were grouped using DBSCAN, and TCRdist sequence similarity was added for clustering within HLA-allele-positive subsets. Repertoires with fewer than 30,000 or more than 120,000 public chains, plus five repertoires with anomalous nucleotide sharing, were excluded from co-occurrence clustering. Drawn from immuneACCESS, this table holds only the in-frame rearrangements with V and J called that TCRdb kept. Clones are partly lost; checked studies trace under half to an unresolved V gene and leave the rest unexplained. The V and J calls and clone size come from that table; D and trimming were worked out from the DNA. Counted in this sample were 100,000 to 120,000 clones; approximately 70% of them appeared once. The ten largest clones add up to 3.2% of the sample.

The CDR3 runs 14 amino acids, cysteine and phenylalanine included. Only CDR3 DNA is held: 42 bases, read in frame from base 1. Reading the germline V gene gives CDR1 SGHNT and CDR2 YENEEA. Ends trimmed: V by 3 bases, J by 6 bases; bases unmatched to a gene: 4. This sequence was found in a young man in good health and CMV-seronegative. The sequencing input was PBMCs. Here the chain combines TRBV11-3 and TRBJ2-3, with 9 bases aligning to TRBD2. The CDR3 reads CASSLISGSDTQYF. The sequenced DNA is TGTGCCAGCAGCTTGATTAGCGGGAGCGATACGCAGTATTTT.